Included here is one T cell receptor (beta chain) sequence, with context. Its antigen is unknown. The sort gate was single viable CD3+CD4+CD8-CD45RO+ cells for memory CD4+ T cells. Total CD4+ T cells were enriched by CD4 positive selection. This entry belongs to a study of memory CD4+ T cells and cytomegalovirus serostatus. Overall study context: This sample comes from healthy Belgian adults, fewer than ten CMV seropositive, under 25 seronegative.

Study-level findings and limits: Of 150 to 200 reported CMV TCRbeta sequences, around 63 were found in memory CD4+ repertoires.

Authors' data handling: After removing out-of-frame reads, around 2 million distinct TCRbeta sequences remained. TCRdb keeps only in-frame clones here, not all; method: immunoSEQ multiplex PCR. That table gives V, J and clone size, and the DNA gave D and trimming. The table includes about 31,000 clones, under 80% detected once. CDR1 and CDR2 (germline): LNHDA, SQIVND (reference sequence). Trimming stripped 6 bases from V and 8 bases from J, with 20 bases between. The length of the CDR3 is 15 residues. This TCR derives from an adult in good health and CMV-seronegative. Some clones in this sample may be carry-over from other donors' samples. V usage is TRBV19 and J usage is TRBJ2-1; D is possibly TRBD1 or TRBD2 (6 bases each). Input material: memory CD4+ T cells from blood. CDR3 coding DNA: TGTGCCAGTAGGCCCAGCTCCGGGGGCAGGGATGAGCAGTTCTTC. Translating it yields CASRPSSGGRDEQFF.